The clone carrying this TCR beta chain was recorded at least ten times. Its antigen is as yet unknown. The record originates from a study of T cells in Graves' hyperthyroidism and ophthalmopathy. The study's findings and limits: Blood also carried most thyroid clonotypes expanded above 0.001.

Researchers took RNA transcripts and amplified the TCR beta CDR3 regions from them. Carried out on the TCR CDR3, a first-round RT-PCR used the HTBI primer set. In TCRdb, the multiplex PCR reads were re-called with MiXCR into one record per CDR3 protein. The sample contains about 180,000 distinct CDR3 sequences, approximately 17% of which appear only once. The clonotype was recovered from a woman aged 50 to 60 with Graves' hyperthyroidism. Sequenced material: blood.

CDR3 bases: TGCAGTGCTCCCCCCAATGAGGGAAATAATTCACCCCTCCACTTT. Its translation: CSAPPNEGNNSPLHF. The chain links TRBV20-1 to TRBJ1-6; D unclear. Deletions cut 5 bases from V and 5 bases from J, with 16 bases between. The CDR3 is made up of 15 amino acids. Germline loops: CDR1 DFQATT, CDR2 SNEGSKA (reference sequence).